This T cell receptor (beta chain) was identified in a study of cytomegalovirus exposure and HLA in healthy donors. About this clone: Its specificity is not known.

Notes on the study in general: In an earlier analysis, most TCR beta V segments were productive about 90% or about 30% of the time. Excluded were some V segments that proved indistinguishable, including TRBV6-2 and TRBV6-3.

The V and J ends lost 6 bases and 5 bases respectively, with 11 bases between them. The CDR3 runs 13 residues. Germline V gene lookup returns CDR1 MNHNY and CDR2 SVGAGI (reference sequence). Primers included in the PCR were 60 Vbeta and 13 Jbeta primers. Data came from immunoSEQ multiplex PCR; TCRdb stores just in-frame clones and leaves some out. The sample consists of over 100,000 clones, around three quarters of them appearing once. J is TRBJ2-1 and V is TRBV6-6, with a possible D match to TRBD2 (6 bases). The clonotype was recovered from a man in his thirties or forties in good health and CMV-seronegative. Material: PBMCs. The CDR3 loop reads CASRGLADNEQFF. As DNA, the CDR3 is TGTGCCAGCAGGGGGTTAGCGGACAATGAGCAGTTCTTC.